The TCR beta chain described here comes from a study of blood T cell repertoires in COVID-19. In the study overall: Some COVID-19 samples were acute and others convalescent; all came from the United States, Italy and Spain. Sample material is recorded as cDNA or gDNA derived from T cells, B-cell-depleted T cells, or PBMCs.

The CDR3 covers 15 residues. Germline V gene data show CDR1 as MDHEN and CDR2 as SYDVKM. Losses at the gene ends were 3 bases for V and 3 bases for J; bases not matched to a gene: 4. This clone is a singleton in its sample. Original methodology: Cell counts per sample came from amplifying reference gene primers. TCRdb's copy holds only in-frame clones and misses some; the assay was immunoSEQ multiplex PCR. Clone size and V and J calls were adopted from that table, with D and trimming inferred from the DNA. This repertoire shows approximately 390,000 clones, around 90% found once; its top ten account for about 7%.

The clonotype was recovered from a man aged 18 to 35 with active or convalescent COVID-19. The sequencing input was peripheral blood. The rearrangement links TRBV28 to TRBJ2-7; 11 nucleotides line up with TRBD2. CDR3 loop: CASSFRLAGSYEQYF. The CDR3 DNA sequence: TGTGCCAGCAGTTTTAGACTAGCGGGAAGCTACGAGCAGTACTTC.